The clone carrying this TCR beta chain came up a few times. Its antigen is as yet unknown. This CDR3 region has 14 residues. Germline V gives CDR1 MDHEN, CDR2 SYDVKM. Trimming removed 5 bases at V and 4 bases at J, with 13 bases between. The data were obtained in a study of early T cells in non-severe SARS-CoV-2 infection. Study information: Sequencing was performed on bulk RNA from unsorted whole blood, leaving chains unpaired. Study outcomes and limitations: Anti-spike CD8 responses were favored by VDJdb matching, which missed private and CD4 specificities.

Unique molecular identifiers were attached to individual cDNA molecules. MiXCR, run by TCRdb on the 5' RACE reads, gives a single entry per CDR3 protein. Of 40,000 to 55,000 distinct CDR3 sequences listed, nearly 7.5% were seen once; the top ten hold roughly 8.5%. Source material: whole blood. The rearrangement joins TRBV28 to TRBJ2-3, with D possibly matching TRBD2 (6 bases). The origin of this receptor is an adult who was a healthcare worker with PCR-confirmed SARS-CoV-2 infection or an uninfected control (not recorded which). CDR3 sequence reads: CASSLWGVPDTQYF. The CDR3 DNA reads TGTGCCAGCAGTCTTTGGGGGGTCCCAGATACGCAGTATTTT.